This TCR beta chain was recovered during a study of cytomegalovirus exposure and HLA in healthy donors. Germline CDR1 MDHEN, CDR2 SYDVKM. The CDR3 covers 16 residues. Trimming stripped 6 bases from V and 5 bases from J, with 20 bases between. Study observations and caveats: The authors confirmed in vitro that three CMV-associated chains were specific for CMV antigens. When the data were analyzed later, several of the most significant clusters appeared to be linked to common viral pathogens.

Details on this clone: Its target is not known.

Primers: 60 Vbeta forward and 13 Jbeta reverse. Authors' data handling: Later work found approximately 80 million unique TCR beta chains, with 9.5 million to 14 million shared. Here immunoSEQ multiplex PCR was the method, and the copy in TCRdb shows in-frame clones only, minus some. For V, J and clone size, that table is used; D and trimming come from the DNA. The sample lists about 91,000 clones, approximately 86% occurring once. The sample consisted of PBMCs. The sequence was obtained from a man aged 25-40 years in good health and CMV-seropositive. J is TRBJ1-5 and V is TRBV28; D is unclear. The DNA for the CDR3 is TGTGCCAGCAGCTACTCCGGCCTAGCATCGGATCAGCCCCAGCATTTT. Residues: CASSYSGLASDQPQHF.